This T cell receptor (beta chain) was recorded in a study of T cells in Graves' hyperthyroidism and ophthalmopathy. Study background: The authors collected peripheral blood at initial diagnosis, before any treatment. Overall study findings and caveats: Model predictions of ophthalmopathy came a median around 6.5 months before onset. The authors' 13 V-J model separated ophthalmopathy from stable hyperthyroidism.

Patients aged 18 to 65 had newly diagnosed hyperthyroidism that had lasted under 2 months. Amplification of TCR beta CDR3 regions was performed using RNA transcripts as template. TCR CDR3 underwent first-round RT-PCR with the HTBI primer set. TCRdb passed the multiplex PCR reads through MiXCR, listing each CDR3 protein once. The sample consists of some 700,000 distinct CDR3 sequences, roughly 17% of them appearing once. CDR1 is MGHDK, CDR2 SYGVNS, per germline. The germline V and J ends were trimmed by 4 bases and 0 bases, with 7 bases remaining between them. This CDR3 has 14 residues. With respect to this clonotype: Antigen: not known.

Sequencing was carried out using blood. The source is a middle-aged man with Graves' hyperthyroidism. The V and J genes are TRBV25-1 and TRBJ1-5; no clear D gene. CDR3 protein: CASSGAYSNQPQHF. The CDR3 DNA sequence: TGTGCCAGCAGTGGGGCTTATAGCAATCAGCCCCAGCATTTT.